The text below deals with one TCR beta chain. Its specific antigen is unknown. Base qualities were left out, and no much larger clone turns up one base away. TCR CDR3 regions were amplified from genomic DNA by multiplex PCR using the deep immunoSEQ assay. Genomic DNA extracted from each cell subset was distributed evenly over all wells of several immunoSEQ 96-well plates, and each plate served as one replicate. Each replicate PCR for sorted subsets received approximately 200 ng genomic DNA, equal to tens of thousands of T cell genomes. Purified libraries were measured with a Qubit 3.0 fluorometer, size-checked on a Bioanalyzer 2100, and measured again with the KAPA Library Quantification kit. Every immunoSEQ 96-well plate was sequenced on a separate single-read 150-cycle Illumina NextSeq 550 flow cell. As for how the authors treated the data: The immunoSEQ output contained only junctional sequences without quality scores, so filtering could not match that applied to full-length reads. To assign V/J genes and CDR3, sequences were annotated against IMGT germline references using PyIR, a Python wrapper for IgBLAST v1.9. Reads were removed for weak V/J assignments (E-value above 1e-6), missing CDR3, stop codons, out-of-frame junctions, or ambiguous translated residues. V3J clonotypes were defined as sequences sharing the same inferred V gene, J gene, and CDR3 amino acid sequence. Percentage overlap between repertoires was calculated by dividing the number of shared unique clonotypes by the size of the smaller repertoire. RTK rarefaction, the Chao1 estimator, and Recon v2.1 estimates of unobserved clonotypes were used to assess repertoire richness. Generation probabilities for all TCRbeta clonotypes obtained by the gDNA method from a handful of donors were computed using OLGA. Drawn from immuneACCESS, this table holds only the in-frame rearrangements with V and J called that TCRdb kept. Clones are partly lost; checked studies trace under half to an unresolved V gene and leave the rest unexplained. V and J calls and clone size follow that table, whereas D and trimming were derived from the DNA. This sample lists around 1.9 million clones; under 95% were detected once. The ten largest clones represent around 1.7% of the sample.

These data come from a study of shared clonotypes between healthy human individuals (dated by TCRdb to the early 2020s). Study-wide context: Three men and a couple of women, aged 18 to 49 years, made up the cohort. Each donor's leukapheresis produced roughly between roughly 0.85 and 9.5 billion PBMCs. For each donor, CD4 naive and CD4 memory were each run on three plates, CD8 naive on two plates, and CD8 memory on one plate. Different laboratories and diverse techniques were used to prepare libraries and sequence TCR repertoires, to increase sequencing depth and limit assay-specific biases. The study deeply sequenced blood TCR repertoires of five healthy adults to estimate repertoire size and the extent of clonotype sharing between individuals. The study at large found these results: The small number of donors limited the genetic and exposure-history diversity represented. Sampling was restricted to blood, and TCR repertoires in tissues likely differ from the TCR repertoires found in blood. Larger estimated clonotype richness was generally found for naive subsets than for memory subsets. Pairwise subsampling led to the expectation that sequencing depth would affect the degree of clonotype sharing among donors. Rarefaction of sorted-subset datasets indicated incomplete sequencing despite the large sequencing depth. Clonotypes shared by all four sorted-subset donors showed higher generation probabilities than non-shared clonotypes. Across four donors, about 4.5% of naive CD4, more than 3% of naive CD8, roughly 2.3% of memory CD4, and approximately 0.4% of memory CD8 clonotypes were shared.

CD8 naive samples were CD45RO-negative cells positively selected for CCR7, giving a CD45RA+CCR7+ population that excluded TemRA cells. Donors were healthy HIV-negative adults with no recently reported acute infections or vaccinations. All donors were Caucasian adults living in Nashville, Tennessee, USA. Blood was collected by leukapheresis, and PBMCs were isolated by Ficoll-Histopaque density gradient centrifugation and then cryopreserved in liquid nitrogen vapor phase. Purity and quantity of every magnetically sorted T cell population were checked by analytical flow cytometry. From each sorted fraction, genomic DNA was isolated and quantified by UV absorbance on a Nanodrop 2000c. At the junction V is shortened by 3 bases and J by 0 bases, with 12 bases in between. CDR1 is given as MDHEN and CDR2 as SYDVKM, both from the germline V gene. The CDR3, from cysteine to phenylalanine, totals 16 residues. Of all the DNA, just the CDR3 is kept, 48 bases in frame from base 1.

The sequenced sample consisted of naive CD8+ T cells from PBMCs. This specimen's cell subset or site label, interpreted: CD45RA+CCR7+. The chain is assembled from TRBV28 and TRBJ1-5, with no D gene named confidently. The receptor was isolated from a man younger than 35 in good health. Some clones in this sample may be carry-over from other donors' samples. The CDR3 in this case is CASSFWRAYSNQPQHF. In nucleotide form, the sequence is TGTGCCAGCAGTTTTTGGAGGGCATATAGCAATCAGCCCCAGCATTTT.